The entry that follows covers one T cell receptor beta chain sequence. This clonotype has a count of ten or more. Its antigen is still unknown. The record has no base qualities; no much larger clone is one base away. This sample is part of a study of T cells in Graves' hyperthyroidism and ophthalmopathy (dated by TCRdb to about 2019). Regarding the complete study: Peripheral blood was sampled at the time of initial diagnosis, prior to any treatment. Following sampling, methimazole starting at 30 mg daily was given to hyperthyroidism patients, and high-dose intravenous methylprednisolone was given to ophthalmopathy patients. The paper reports TCR Vbeta CDR3 sequencing of fewer than 150 peripheral blood samples: 40 to 45 ophthalmopathy, under 85 hyperthyroidism and approximately 17 progressor patients. In six Graves' hyperthyroidism patients, the study also compared T-cell repertoires from thyroid tissue with T-cell repertoires from blood. To identify distinguishing TCR V-J signatures, a discovery cohort of 90 to 100 patients was used, comprising some 45 with Graves' ophthalmopathy and around 60 with stable Graves' hyperthyroidism. Prospective prediction of ophthalmopathy was tested in an independent validation cohort of approximately 19 hyperthyroidism patients and roughly 16 patients who later progressed to ophthalmopathy. The 100 discovery patients were randomly split 7:3 into training and test sets.

The study at large found these results: In cross-validation, a model built on a 13 V-J signature told ophthalmopathy apart from stable hyperthyroidism with 85% to 90% sensitivity and approximately 84% specificity, and in testing the same model reached 80%/75%. No statistical method was used to set the sample size in advance, and investigators knew the group allocation. In validation, progression to ophthalmopathy was predicted by the model with approximately 67% sensitivity and 72% to 85% specificity, a median of about 6.8 months before onset. Most expanded thyroid clonotypes (frequency above 0.001) were also detected in blood, a finding suggesting that blood repertoires may reflect thyroid immune responses.

Amplification of TCR beta CDR3 regions was carried out from RNA transcripts. For the first round of RT-PCR on the TCR CDR3, the HTBI primer set was used together with the Qiagen OneStep RT-PCR kit. Libraries were constructed in a second round of multiplex PCR, after which size selection and purification were carried out. The libraries were sequenced on an Illumina HiSeq2000 using paired-end 100 bp reads. The authors processed their data as follows. SOAPnuke was used to process the raw data, removing reads that contained adapters or uncalled bases, had a mean Phred below 15, or lacked an exact match to the constant primer or identifier. COPE v1.2.5 was used to merge high-quality paired reads, and clonotypes were defined as unique nucleotide sequences. MiTCR v1.1 was used to align the clonotypes against IMGT TRBV, TRBD and TRBJ reference segments. The analysis included only V-J combinations with a frequency above 0.0001, which together covered roughly 99% of the repertoires. A TCS score was defined as the ratio between F50 (clonal expansion) and ExV (chaos), using BLOSUM62-based TCRdist between CDR3 peptides within each V-J. Welch's t-statistics and random forest reduced roughly 530 V-J features to some 14, which were used in a naive Bayes classifier (R e1071). Using fastp at Q25 and MiXCR, TCRdb reprocessed the public reads and kept productive beta chains. Each CDR3 protein gets just one entry, which takes the most common genes and DNA from the rows behind it. Here the V and J calls rest on TCRdb's processing, not on the authors' analysis. In all, the sample holds approximately 300,000 distinct CDR3 sequences, and approximately 17% of those were seen once. The leading ten clones occupy about 51% of the sample.

Ophthalmopathy patients had moderately to severely active disease, Clinical Activity Score of at least 3, NOSPECS grade of at least 4, and duration under 3 months. The study excluded patients with uncontrolled infections, other autoimmune diseases, pregnancy or lactation. Clinical symptoms, serum thyroxine and TRAb, thyroid ultrasound, and orbital computed tomography formed the basis for the diagnoses. PBMCs were separated from roughly 9.3 ml of fresh peripheral blood using Ficoll-Paque density gradient centrifugation. Total RNA was extracted with Trizol reagent, and quality was checked on an Agilent 2100 Bioanalyzer. Material for sequencing was blood. The clonotype comes from a woman aged 60-75 years with Graves' ophthalmopathy.

In nucleotide form, the sequence is TGCAGTGCCGCAAGGGGGTGGGGAACCTACGAGCAGTACTTC. This translates into CSAARGWGTYEQYF. The chain is assembled from TRBV20-1 and TRBJ2-7; TRBD1 might be the D gene, on 6 matching bases. V loses 6 bases, J loses 2 bases, and the germline ends lie 17 bases apart. CDR1 and CDR2 are drawn from the germline V gene (reference sequence): DFQATT, SNEGSKA. Including the terminal cysteine and phenylalanine, the CDR3 comprises 14 residues. CDR3 DNA is the only sequence kept; it has 42 bases, read in frame from the first base.